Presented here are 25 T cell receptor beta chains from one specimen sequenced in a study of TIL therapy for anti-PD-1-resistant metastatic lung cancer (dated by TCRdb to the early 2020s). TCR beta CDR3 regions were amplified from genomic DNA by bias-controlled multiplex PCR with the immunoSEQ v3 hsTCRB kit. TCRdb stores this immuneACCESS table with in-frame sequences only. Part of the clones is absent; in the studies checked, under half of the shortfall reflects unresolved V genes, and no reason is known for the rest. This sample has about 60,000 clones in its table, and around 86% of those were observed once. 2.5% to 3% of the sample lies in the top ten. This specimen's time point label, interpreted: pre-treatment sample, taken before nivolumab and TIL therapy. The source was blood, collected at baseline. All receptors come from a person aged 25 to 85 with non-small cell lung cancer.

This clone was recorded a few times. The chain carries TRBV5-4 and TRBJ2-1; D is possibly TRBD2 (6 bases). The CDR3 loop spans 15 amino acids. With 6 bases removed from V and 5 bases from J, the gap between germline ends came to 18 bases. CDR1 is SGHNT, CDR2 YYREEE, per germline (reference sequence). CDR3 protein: CASTLAGGRDNEQFF. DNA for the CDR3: TGTGCCAGCACCCTAGCTGGGGGGAGAGACAATGAGCAGTTCTTC. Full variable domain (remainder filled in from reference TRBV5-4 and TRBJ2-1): ETGVTQSPTHLIKTRGQQVTLRCSSQSGHNTVSWYQQALGQGPQFIFQYYREEENGRGNFPPRFSGLQFPNYSSELNVNALELDDSALYLCASTLAGGRDNEQFFGPGTRLTVL.

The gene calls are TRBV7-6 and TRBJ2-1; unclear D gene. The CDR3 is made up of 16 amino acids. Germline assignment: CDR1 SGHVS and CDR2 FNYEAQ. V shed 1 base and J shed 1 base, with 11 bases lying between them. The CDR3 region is CASSLDDSRSYNEQFF. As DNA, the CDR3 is TGTGCCAGCAGCTTAGATGATAGCCGTTCCTACAATGAGCAGTTCTTC.

CDR3 nucleotides: TGTGCCAGCAGTGCGAGCTGGGTGGGCACTGAAGCTTTCTTT. It is translated as CASSASWVGTEAFF. J is TRBJ1-1 and V is TRBV2; no firm D call. V was cut by 4 bases and J by 4 bases, with 13 bases left in between. CDR3 length equals 14 residues. Germline V gene lookup returns CDR1 SNHLY and CDR2 FYNNEI.

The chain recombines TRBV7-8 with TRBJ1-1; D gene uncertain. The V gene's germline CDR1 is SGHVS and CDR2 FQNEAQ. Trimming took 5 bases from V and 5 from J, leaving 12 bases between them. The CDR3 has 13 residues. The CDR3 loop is CASSLTLGTEAFF. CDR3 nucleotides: TGTGCCAGCAGCCTTACCCTGGGGACTGAAGCTTTCTTT. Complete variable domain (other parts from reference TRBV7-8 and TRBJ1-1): GAGVSQSPRYKVAKRGQDVALRCDPISGHVSLFWYQQALGQGPEFLTYFQNEAQLDKSGLPSDRFFAERPEGSVSTLKIQRTQQEDSAVYLCASSLTLGTEAFFGQGTRLTVV.

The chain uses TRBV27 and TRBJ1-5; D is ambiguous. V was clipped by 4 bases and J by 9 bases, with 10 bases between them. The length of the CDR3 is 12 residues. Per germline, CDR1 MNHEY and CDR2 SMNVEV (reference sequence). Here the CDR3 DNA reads TGTGCCAGCAGTTCTACCCGGTGGCCCCAGCATTTT. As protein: CASSSTRWPQHF.

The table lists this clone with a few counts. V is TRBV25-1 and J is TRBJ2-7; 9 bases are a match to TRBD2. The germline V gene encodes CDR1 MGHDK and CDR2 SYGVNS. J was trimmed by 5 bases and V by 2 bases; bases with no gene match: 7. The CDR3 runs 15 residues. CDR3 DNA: TGTGCCAGCAGTGAAAGGCGGGGGGGCCTGAACGAGCAGTACTTC. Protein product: CASSERRGGLNEQYF.

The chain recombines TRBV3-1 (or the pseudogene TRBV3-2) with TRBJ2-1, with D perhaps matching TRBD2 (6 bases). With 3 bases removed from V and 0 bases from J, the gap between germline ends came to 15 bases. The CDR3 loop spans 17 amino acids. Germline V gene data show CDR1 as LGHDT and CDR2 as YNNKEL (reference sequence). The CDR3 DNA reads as TGTGCCAGCAGCCAGACCCGACTTAGCGGCTCCTACAATGAGCAGTTCTTC. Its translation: CASSQTRLSGSYNEQFF.

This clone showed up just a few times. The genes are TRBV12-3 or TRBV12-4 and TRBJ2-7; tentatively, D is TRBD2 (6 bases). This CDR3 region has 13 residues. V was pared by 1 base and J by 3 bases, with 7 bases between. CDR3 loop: CASSLEGLYEQYF. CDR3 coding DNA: TGTGCCAGCAGTTTAGAGGGACTCTACGAGCAGTACTTC.

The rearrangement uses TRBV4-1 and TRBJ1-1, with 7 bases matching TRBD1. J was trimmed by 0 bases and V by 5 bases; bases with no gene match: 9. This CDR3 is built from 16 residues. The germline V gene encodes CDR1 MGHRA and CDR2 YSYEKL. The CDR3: CASSRTGRLMNTEAFF. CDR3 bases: TGCGCCAGCAGCAGGACAGGTAGGTTAATGAACACTGAAGCTTTCTTT.

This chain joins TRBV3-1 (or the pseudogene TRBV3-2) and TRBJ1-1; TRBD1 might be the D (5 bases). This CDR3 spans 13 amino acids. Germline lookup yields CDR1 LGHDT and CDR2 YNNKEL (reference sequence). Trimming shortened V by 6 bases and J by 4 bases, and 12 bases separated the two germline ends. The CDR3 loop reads CASSYRGGTEAFF. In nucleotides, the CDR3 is TGTGCCAGCAGTTATAGGGGAGGCACTGAAGCTTTCTTT.

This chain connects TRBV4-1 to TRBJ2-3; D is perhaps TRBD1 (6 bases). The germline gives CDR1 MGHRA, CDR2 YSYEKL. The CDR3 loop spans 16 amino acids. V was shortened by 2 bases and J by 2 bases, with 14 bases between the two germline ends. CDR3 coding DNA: TGCGCCAGCAGCCAATCGACAGGTCAAGCCACAGATACGCAGTATTTT. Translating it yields CASSQSTGQATDTQYF.

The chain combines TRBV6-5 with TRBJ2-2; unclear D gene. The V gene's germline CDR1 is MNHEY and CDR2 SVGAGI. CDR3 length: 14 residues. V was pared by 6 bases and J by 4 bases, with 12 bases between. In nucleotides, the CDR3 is TGTGCCAGCAGCTATGGGGTGCGCACCGGGGAGCTGTTTTTT. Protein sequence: CASSYGVRTGELFF.

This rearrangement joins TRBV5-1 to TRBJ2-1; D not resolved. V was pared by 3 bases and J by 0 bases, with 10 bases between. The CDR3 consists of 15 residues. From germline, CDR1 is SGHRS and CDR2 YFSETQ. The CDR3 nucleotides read TGCGCCAGCAGCTGGAGTCGTAGCTCCTACAATGAGCAGTTCTTC. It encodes CASSWSRSSYNEQFF.

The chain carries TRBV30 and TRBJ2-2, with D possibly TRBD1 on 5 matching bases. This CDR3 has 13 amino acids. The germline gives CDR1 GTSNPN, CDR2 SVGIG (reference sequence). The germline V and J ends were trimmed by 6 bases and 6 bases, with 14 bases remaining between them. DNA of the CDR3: TGTGCCTGCATCAGACTGGGGCCCGGGGAGCTGTTTTTT. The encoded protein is CACIRLGPGELFF.

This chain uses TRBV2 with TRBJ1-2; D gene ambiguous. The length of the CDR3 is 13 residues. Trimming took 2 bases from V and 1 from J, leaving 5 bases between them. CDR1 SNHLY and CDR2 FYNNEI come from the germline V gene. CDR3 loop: CASSELRNYGYTF. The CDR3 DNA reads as TGTGCCAGCAGTGAACTCCGTAACTATGGCTACACCTTC.

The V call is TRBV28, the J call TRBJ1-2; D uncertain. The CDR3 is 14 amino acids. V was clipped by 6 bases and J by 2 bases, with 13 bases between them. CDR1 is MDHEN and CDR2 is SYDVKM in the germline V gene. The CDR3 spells CASSPPIPNYGYTF. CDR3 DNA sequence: TGTGCCAGCAGCCCCCCAATCCCAAACTATGGCTACACCTTC.

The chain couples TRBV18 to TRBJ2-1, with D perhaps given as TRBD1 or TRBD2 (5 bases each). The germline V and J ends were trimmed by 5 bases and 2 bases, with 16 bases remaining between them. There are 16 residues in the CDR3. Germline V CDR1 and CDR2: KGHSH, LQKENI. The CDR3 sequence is CASSYEGRAPYNEQFF. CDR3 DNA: TGTGCCAGCTCATACGAGGGCAGGGCCCCCTACAATGAGCAGTTCTTC.

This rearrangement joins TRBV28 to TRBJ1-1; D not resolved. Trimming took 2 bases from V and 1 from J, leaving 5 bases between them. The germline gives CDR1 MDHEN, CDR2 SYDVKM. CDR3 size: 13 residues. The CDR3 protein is CASSLPGNTEAFF. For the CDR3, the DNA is TGTGCCAGCAGTTTACCAGGGAACACTGAAGCTTTCTTT. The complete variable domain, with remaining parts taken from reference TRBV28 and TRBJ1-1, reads DVKVTQSSRYLVKRTGEKVFLECVQDMDHENMFWYRQDPGLGLRLIYFSYDVKMKEKGDIPEGYSVSREKKERFSLILESASTNQTSMYLCASSLPGNTEAFFGQGTRLTVV.

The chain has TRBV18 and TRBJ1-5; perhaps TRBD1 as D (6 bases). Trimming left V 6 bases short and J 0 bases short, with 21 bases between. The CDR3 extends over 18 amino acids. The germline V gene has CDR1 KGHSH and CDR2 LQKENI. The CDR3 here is CASSPWFRGFPSNQPQHF. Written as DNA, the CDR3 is TGTGCCAGCTCCCCTTGGTTCAGGGGCTTTCCTAGCAATCAGCCCCAGCATTTT.

CDR3 region: CASSHQGIQETQYF. The CDR3 DNA reads as TGCGCCAGCAGCCACCAGGGAATTCAAGAGACCCAGTACTTC. The rearrangement links TRBV4-1 to TRBJ2-5; D might be TRBD1 (5 bases). With 3 bases removed from V and 2 bases from J, the gap between germline ends came to 10 bases. Germline-derived CDR1 and CDR2 are MGHRA and YSYEKL. The CDR3 runs to 14 residues.

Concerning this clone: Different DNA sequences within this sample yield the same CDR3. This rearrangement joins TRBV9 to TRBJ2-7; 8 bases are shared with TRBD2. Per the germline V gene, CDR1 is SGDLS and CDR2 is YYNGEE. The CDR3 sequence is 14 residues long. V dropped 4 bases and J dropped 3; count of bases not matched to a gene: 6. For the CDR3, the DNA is TGTGCCAGCAGCCGGGGACTAGAGATCTACGAGCAGTACTTC. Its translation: CASSRGLEIYEQYF.

CDR3 in amino acids: CASRGTGGNSPLHF. The CDR3 DNA sequence: TGTGCCAGCAGGGGGACAGGGGGAAATTCACCCCTCCACTTT. The rearrangement uses TRBV2 and TRBJ1-6, with 11 bases that match TRBD1. The germline CDR1 and CDR2 sequences are SNHLY and FYNNEI. Losses at the gene ends were 6 bases for V and 7 bases for J; bases not matched to a gene: 2. CDR3 length equals 14 residues.

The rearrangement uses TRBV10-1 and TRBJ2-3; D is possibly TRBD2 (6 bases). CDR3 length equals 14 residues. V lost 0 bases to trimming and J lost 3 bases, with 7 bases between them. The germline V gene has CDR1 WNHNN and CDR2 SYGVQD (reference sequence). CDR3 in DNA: TGCGCCAGCAGTGAGTCGGCGGGGACAGATACGCAGTATTTT. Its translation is CASSESAGTDTQYF.

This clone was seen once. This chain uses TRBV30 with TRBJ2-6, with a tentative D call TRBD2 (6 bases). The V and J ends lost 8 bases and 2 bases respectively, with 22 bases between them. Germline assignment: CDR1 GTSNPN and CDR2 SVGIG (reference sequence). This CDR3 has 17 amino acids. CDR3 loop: CAGPRGEANTGANVLTF. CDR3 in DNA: TGTGCCGGACCGAGAGGGGAGGCAAATACTGGGGCCAACGTCCTGACTTTC.

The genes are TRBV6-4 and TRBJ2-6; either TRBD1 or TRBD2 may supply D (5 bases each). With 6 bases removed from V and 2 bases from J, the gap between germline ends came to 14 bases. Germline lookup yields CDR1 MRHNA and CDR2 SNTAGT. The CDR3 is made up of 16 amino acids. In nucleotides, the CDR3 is TGTGCCAGCAGCCGATACGGGGACGCTGGGGCCAACGTCCTGACTTTC. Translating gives CASSRYGDAGANVLTF.